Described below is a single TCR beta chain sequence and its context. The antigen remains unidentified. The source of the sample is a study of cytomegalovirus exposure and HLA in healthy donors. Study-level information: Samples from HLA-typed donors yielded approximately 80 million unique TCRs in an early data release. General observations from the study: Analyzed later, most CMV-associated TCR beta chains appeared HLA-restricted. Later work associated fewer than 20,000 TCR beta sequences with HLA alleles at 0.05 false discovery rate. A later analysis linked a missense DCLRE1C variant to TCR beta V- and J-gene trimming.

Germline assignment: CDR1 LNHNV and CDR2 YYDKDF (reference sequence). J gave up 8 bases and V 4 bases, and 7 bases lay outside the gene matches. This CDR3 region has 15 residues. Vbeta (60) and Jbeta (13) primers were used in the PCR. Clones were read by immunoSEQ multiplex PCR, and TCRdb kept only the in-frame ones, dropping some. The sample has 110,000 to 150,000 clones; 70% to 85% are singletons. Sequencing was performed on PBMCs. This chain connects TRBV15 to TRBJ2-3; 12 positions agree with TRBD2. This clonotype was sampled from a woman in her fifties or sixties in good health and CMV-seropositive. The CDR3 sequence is CATSTGLAGRGTQYF. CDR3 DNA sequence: TGTGCCACCAGCACAGGACTAGCGGGGAGAGGTACGCAGTATTTT. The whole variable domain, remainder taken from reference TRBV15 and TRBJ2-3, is DAMVIQNPRYQVTQFGKPVTLSCSQTLNHNVMYWYQQKSSQAPKLLFHYYDKDFNNEADTPDNFQSRRPNTSFCFLDIRSPGLGDTAMYLCATSTGLAGRGTQYFGPGTRLTVL.